This T cell receptor beta chain comes out of a study of blood T cell repertoires in COVID-19. This table comes from immunoSEQ multiplex PCR, and its TCRdb copy is limited to in-frame clones, with some not included. The data hold about half a million clones, with around 85% observed a single time. The trim removed 2 bases at V and 4 bases at J, leaving 5 bases unmatched. In germline, CDR1 is PRHDT, CDR2 FYEKMQ (reference sequence). The CDR3 loop spans 17 amino acids. The receptor comes from a human donor in a cohort sampled during active COVID-19. The chain joins TRBV13 to TRBJ2-6; 10 nucleotides align to TRBD1. Sequences were obtained from peripheral blood. The CDR3 region is CASSLRQGASGANVLTF. The CDR3 coding sequence is TGTGCCAGCAGCTTAAGACAGGGGGCGTCCGGGGCCAACGTCCTGACTTTC.